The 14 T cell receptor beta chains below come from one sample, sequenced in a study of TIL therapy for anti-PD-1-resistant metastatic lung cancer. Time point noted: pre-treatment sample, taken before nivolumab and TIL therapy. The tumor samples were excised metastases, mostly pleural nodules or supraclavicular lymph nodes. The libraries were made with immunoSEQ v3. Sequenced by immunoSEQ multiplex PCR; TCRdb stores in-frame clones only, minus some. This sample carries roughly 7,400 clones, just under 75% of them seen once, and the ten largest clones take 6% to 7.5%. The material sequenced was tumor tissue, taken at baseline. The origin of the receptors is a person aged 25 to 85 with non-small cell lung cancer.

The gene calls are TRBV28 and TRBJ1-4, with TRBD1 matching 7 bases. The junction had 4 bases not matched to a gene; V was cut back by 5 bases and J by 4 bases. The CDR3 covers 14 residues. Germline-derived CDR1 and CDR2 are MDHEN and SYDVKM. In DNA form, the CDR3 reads TGTGCCAGCAGTAAGACAGGGCTTAATGAAAAACTGTTTTTT. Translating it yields CASSKTGLNEKLFF.

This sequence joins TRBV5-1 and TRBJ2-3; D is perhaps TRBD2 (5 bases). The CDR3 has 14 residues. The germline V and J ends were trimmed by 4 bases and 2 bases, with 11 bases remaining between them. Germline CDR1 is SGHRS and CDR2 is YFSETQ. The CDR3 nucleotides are TGCGCCAGCAGCCCCGGACTTTACACAGATACGCAGTATTTT. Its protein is CASSPGLYTDTQYF.

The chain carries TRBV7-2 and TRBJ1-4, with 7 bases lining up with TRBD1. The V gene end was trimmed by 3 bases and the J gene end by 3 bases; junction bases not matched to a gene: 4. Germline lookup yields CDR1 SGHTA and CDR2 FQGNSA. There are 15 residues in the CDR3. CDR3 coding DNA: TGTGCCAGCAGCTTTAGGGGGCCCCCTAATGAAAAACTGTTTTTT. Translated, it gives CASSFRGPPNEKLFF.

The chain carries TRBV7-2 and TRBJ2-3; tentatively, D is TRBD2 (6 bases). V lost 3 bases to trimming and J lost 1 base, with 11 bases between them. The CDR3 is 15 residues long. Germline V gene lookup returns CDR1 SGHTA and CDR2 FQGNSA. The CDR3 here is CASSLGGGGTDTQYF. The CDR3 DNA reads TGTGCCAGCAGCTTGGGCGGAGGGGGCACAGATACGCAGTATTTT.

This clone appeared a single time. The CDR3 DNA sequence: TGTGCCAGCGGACTAGCGGGGGAGACCCAGTACTTC. Protein product: CASGLAGETQYF. The genes are TRBV2 and TRBJ2-5; 12 nucleotides match TRBD2. J gave up 5 bases and V 8 bases, and 0 bases lay outside the gene matches. The CDR3 has 12 residues. Germline CDR1 and CDR2: SNHLY and FYNNEI.

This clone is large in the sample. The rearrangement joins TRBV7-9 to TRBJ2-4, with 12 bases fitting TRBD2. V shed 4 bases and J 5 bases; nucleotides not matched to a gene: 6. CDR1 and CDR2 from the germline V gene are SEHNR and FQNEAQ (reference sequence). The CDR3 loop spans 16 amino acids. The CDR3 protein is CASSSSSGGAQNIQYF. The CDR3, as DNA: TGTGCCAGCAGCTCATCTAGCGGGGGGGCTCAAAACATTCAGTACTTC.

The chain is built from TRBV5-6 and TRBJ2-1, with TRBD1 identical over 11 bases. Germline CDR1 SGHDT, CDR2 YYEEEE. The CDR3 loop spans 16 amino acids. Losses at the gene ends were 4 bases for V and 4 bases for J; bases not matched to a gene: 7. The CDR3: CASSGQGAEAYNEQFF. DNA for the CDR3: TGTGCCAGCAGCGGACAGGGGGCGGAGGCGTACAATGAGCAGTTCTTC. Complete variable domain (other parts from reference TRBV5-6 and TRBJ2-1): DAGVTQSPTHLIKTRGQQVTLRCSPKSGHDTVSWYQQALGQGPQFIFQYYEEEERQRGNFPDRFSGHQFPNYSSELNVNALLLGDSALYLCASSGQGAEAYNEQFFGPGTRLTVL.

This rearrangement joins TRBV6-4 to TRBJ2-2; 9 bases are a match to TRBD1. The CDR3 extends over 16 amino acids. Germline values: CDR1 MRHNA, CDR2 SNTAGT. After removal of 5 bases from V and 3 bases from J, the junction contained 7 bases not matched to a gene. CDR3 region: CASSPRDRAYTGELFF. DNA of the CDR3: TGTGCCAGCAGTCCCCGGGACAGGGCCTACACCGGGGAGCTGTTTTTT.

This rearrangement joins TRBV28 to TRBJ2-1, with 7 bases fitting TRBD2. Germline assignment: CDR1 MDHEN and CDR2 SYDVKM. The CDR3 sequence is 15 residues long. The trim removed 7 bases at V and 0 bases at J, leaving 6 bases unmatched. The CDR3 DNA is TGTGCCAGCACCCCGGGGGAGGGCTCCTACAATGAGCAGTTCTTC. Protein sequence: CASTPGEGSYNEQFF. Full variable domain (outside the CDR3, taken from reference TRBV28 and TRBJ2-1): DVKVTQSSRYLVKRTGEKVFLECVQDMDHENMFWYRQDPGLGLRLIYFSYDVKMKEKGDIPEGYSVSREKKERFSLILESASTNQTSMYLCASTPGEGSYNEQFFGPGTRLTVL.

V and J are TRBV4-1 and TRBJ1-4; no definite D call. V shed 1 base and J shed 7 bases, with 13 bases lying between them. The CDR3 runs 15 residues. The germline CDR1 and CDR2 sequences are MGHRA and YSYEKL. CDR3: CASSQVRGGGEKLFF. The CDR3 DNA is TGCGCCAGCAGCCAAGTTCGGGGTGGCGGTGAAAAACTGTTTTTT.

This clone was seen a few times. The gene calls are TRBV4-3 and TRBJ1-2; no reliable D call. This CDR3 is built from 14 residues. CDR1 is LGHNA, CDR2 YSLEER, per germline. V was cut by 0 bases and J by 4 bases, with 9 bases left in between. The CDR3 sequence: CASSQEQTFYGYTF. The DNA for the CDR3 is TGCGCCAGCAGCCAAGAACAGACCTTCTATGGCTACACCTTC.

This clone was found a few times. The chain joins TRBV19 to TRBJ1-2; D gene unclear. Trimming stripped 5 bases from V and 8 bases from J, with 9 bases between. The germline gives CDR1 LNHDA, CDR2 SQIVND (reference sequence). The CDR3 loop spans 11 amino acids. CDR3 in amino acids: CASSSSTGYTF. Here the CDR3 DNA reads TGTGCCAGTAGTTCCTCGACAGGCTACACCTTC. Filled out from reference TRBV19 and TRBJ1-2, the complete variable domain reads DGGITQSPKYLFRKEGQNVTLSCEQNLNHDAMYWYRQDPGQGLRLIYYSQIVNDFQKGDIAEGYSVSREKKESFPLTVTSAQKNPTAFYLCASSSSTGYTFGSGTRLTVV.

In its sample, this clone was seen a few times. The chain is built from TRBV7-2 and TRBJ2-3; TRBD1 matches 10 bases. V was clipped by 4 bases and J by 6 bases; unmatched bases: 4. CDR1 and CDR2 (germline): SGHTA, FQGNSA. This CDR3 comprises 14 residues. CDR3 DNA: TGTGCCAGCAGCTCCGGACAGGGGGTGGATACGCAGTATTTT. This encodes CASSSGQGVDTQYF.

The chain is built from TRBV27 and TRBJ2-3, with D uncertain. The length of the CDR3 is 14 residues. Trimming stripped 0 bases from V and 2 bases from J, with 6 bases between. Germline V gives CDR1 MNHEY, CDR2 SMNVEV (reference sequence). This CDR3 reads CASSLSGFTDTQYF. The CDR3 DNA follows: TGTGCCAGCAGTTTATCGGGGTTCACAGATACGCAGTATTTT.